This passage covers 12 T cell receptor beta chains from one sample sequenced in a study of blood T cells in healthy people across ages. A second PCR of roughly 7 to 11 cycles used a sample-barcoded 5' primer and a J-beta primer mix. TCRdb itself ran the 5' RACE reads through MiXCR, one entry per CDR3 protein. The sample includes about 1.7 million distinct CDR3 sequences, about 28% of them seen just once. Sample: blood. These receptors all stem from a woman in her 30s in good health.

The CDR3 region has the DNA TGTGCCAGCAGCCATGGACAGGGCAGTACCGATAGCAATCAGCCCCAGCATTTT. This codes for CASSHGQGSTDSNQPQHF. This sequence joins TRBV3-1 and TRBJ1-5, with 8 nucleotides matching TRBD1. This CDR3 is 18 amino acids long. Trimming cost V 3 bases and J 0 bases; bases outside gene matches: 10. Looked up from germline, CDR1 is LGHDT and CDR2 is YNNKEL (reference sequence).

This clonotype was detected ten times or more. The chain links TRBV29-1 to TRBJ1-2, with D possibly being TRBD1 (5 bases). The CDR3 loop spans 10 amino acids. Per the germline V gene, CDR1 is SQVTM and CDR2 is ANQGSEA. V lost 7 bases and J lost 8, with 11 bases in between. The CDR3 bases are TGCAGCGCCGGGGGTAGGGGCTACACCTTC. Its translation: CSAGGRGYTF.

The chain employs TRBV6-5 and TRBJ1-1; D uncertain. The CDR3 extends over 15 amino acids. V gave up 7 bases and J gave up 0 bases, with 15 bases separating them. CDR1 and CDR2 (germline): MNHEY, SVGAGI. The CDR3 DNA sequence: TGTGCCAGCAACACAGATCGCAGGTTGAACACTGAAGCTTTCTTT. It yields the protein CASNTDRRLNTEAFF.

The table lists this clonotype with many counts. The chain is built from TRBV18 and TRBJ2-7; D call uncertain. V lost 8 bases, J lost 3 bases, and 14 bases lay in between. Germline-derived CDR1 and CDR2 are KGHSH and LQKENI. The CDR3 runs to 13 residues. Here the CDR3 DNA reads TGTGCCAGCAGCCCGCCCTCAGGCTACGAGCAGTACTTC. Encoded protein: CASSPPSGYEQYF.

This clonotype was detected ten times or more. V and J are TRBV4-3 and TRBJ2-1; possible D gene TRBD2, 5 bases. CDR3 length: 14 amino acids. Germline V gives CDR1 LGHNA, CDR2 YSLEER. V lost 1 base to trimming and J lost 9 bases, with 13 bases between them. CDR3 sequence: CASSQGVAGGEQFF. CDR3 sequence (DNA): TGCGCCAGCAGCCAAGGCGTTGCGGGCGGTGAGCAGTTCTTC.

Comments on this clonotype: At one end, the junction sequence differs from germline, possibly due to a read error. The chain combines TRBV4-1 with TRBJ2-1, with D tentatively TRBD1 (5 bases). Germline CDR1 is MGHRA and CDR2 is YSYEKL. This CDR3 region has 12 residues. CDR3 nucleotide sequence: TGCGCCAGCAGCCAAGGGGGCAATGGGCAGTTCTTC. Protein sequence: CASSQGGNGQFF.

A few counts support this clonotype. The chain employs TRBV19 and TRBJ2-1; 13 bases are shared with TRBD2. This CDR3 is built from 20 residues. J gave up 5 bases and V 1 base, and 14 bases lay outside the gene matches. Germline V lookup: CDR1 LNHDA, CDR2 SQIVND (reference sequence). The CDR3 loop is CASSIAPLPGLAGPNNEQFF. The CDR3 nucleotides are TGTGCCAGTAGTATAGCCCCGTTACCGGGACTAGCGGGGCCTAACAATGAGCAGTTCTTC. Using reference TRBV19 and TRBJ2-1 for the parts outside the CDR3, the full variable domain is DGGITQSPKYLFRKEGQNVTLSCEQNLNHDAMYWYRQDPGQGLRLIYYSQIVNDFQKGDIAEGYSVSREKKESFPLTVTSAQKNPTAFYLCASSIAPLPGLAGPNNEQFFGPGTRLTVL.

The chain has TRBV14 and TRBJ2-7, with a possible D match to TRBD2 (5 bases). There are 14 residues in the CDR3. Germline V gene lookup returns CDR1 SGHDN and CDR2 FVKESK. The V gene lost 4 bases and the J gene lost 2 bases, with 12 bases spanning the gap. The CDR3: CASSRAGNPYEQYF. The CDR3 bases are TGTGCCAGCAGCCGGGCCGGGAACCCCTACGAGCAGTACTTC.

A few counts support this clonotype. V and J are TRBV20-1 and TRBJ2-7; no clear D. Trimming took 1 base from V and 2 from J, leaving 9 bases between them. CDR1 DFQATT and CDR2 SNEGSKA come from the germline V gene (reference sequence). The CDR3 is 13 residues long. Here the CDR3 DNA reads TGCAGTGCTAGAGGGGCCCTCGCCTACGAGCAGTACTTC. Protein sequence: CSARGALAYEQYF.

This clonotype has only a few counts. This rearrangement joins TRBV27 to TRBJ1-2; the D gene is possibly TRBD1 (5 bases). V shed 3 bases and J shed 8 bases, with 13 bases lying between them. The germline V gene encodes CDR1 MNHEY and CDR2 SMNVEV (reference sequence). CDR3 length equals 13 residues. Here the CDR3 DNA reads TGTGCCAGCAGTTTCCGGGACGGCTGGGGCTACACCTTC. This gives the protein CASSFRDGWGYTF.

This clonotype showed up just a few times. J is TRBJ2-1 and V is TRBV20-1; the match to TRBD2 covers 8 bases. CDR3 length: 16 amino acids. With 7 bases clipped from V and 3 bases from J, the junction kept 14 bases outside the gene matches. CDR1 and CDR2 from the germline V gene are DFQATT and SNEGSKA (reference sequence). The CDR3 sequence: CSVPLSGALLYNEQFF. The DNA of the CDR3 is TGCAGTGTTCCGCTTAGCGGGGCCCTACTCTACAATGAGCAGTTCTTC.

This clonotype was observed a few times. This chain links TRBV10-2 with TRBJ2-1; D gene unclear. V was shortened by 4 bases and J by 6 bases, with 10 bases between the two germline ends. CDR1 and CDR2 (germline): WSHSY, SAAADI. CDR3 length equals 13 residues. CDR3 sequence: CASSVGRLNEQFF. Written as DNA, the CDR3 is TGCGCCAGCAGTGTTGGTCGGCTCAATGAGCAGTTCTTC.